Presented here are 7 T cell receptor beta chains from one specimen sequenced in a study of early T cells in non-severe SARS-CoV-2 infection. MiXCR, applied by TCRdb to the 5' RACE reads, yields one record per CDR3 protein. Among tens of thousands of distinct CDR3 sequences listed, roughly 8% were seen once. Sequences were obtained from whole blood. The receptors originated from an adult who was a healthcare worker with PCR-confirmed SARS-CoV-2 infection or an uninfected control (not recorded which).

The chain has TRBV28 and TRBJ2-2; 12 nucleotides align to TRBD2. The CDR3 spans 18 residues. With V trimmed by 6 bases and J by 5 bases, 13 bases remained unmatched. Germline V gives CDR1 MDHEN, CDR2 SYDVKM. The CDR3 loop reads CASSTILAGGPGTGELFF. The CDR3 DNA reads TGTGCCAGCAGCACAATTCTAGCGGGAGGGCCGGGGACCGGGGAGCTGTTTTTT.

The chain joins TRBV11-2 to TRBJ2-3; D is unresolved. The CDR3 loop spans 14 amino acids. V was pared by 5 bases and J by 2 bases, with 11 bases between. Germline V lookup: CDR1 SGHAT, CDR2 FQNNGV. CDR3 loop: CASSPTGYTDTQYF. CDR3 DNA: TGTGCCAGCAGCCCCACGGGCTACACAGATACGCAGTATTTT.

The chain carries TRBV29-1 and TRBJ1-6; D unresolved. Trimming left V 5 bases short and J 5 bases short, with 22 bases between. There are 17 residues in the CDR3. Germline assignment: CDR1 SQVTM and CDR2 ANQGSEA. CDR3 residues: CSVRFRGEDLNNSPLHF. The CDR3 nucleotides read TGCAGCGTTAGGTTTCGAGGAGAAGACTTAAATAATTCACCCCTCCACTTT. The full variable domain, in which reference TRBV29-1 and TRBJ1-6 provide the parts outside the CDR3, is SAVISQKPSRDICQRGTSLTIQCQVDSQVTMMFWYRQQPGQSLTLIATANQGSEATYESGFVIDKFPISRPNLTFSTLTVSNMSPEDSSIYLCSVRFRGEDLNNSPLHFGNGTRLTVT.

The chain joins TRBV18 to TRBJ2-2; no clear D gene. V was shortened by 3 bases and J by 6 bases, with 14 bases between the two germline ends. This CDR3 contains 15 residues. The germline V gene has CDR1 KGHSH and CDR2 LQKENI. CDR3 in amino acids: CASSPQDNAAGELFF. DNA of the CDR3: TGTGCCAGCTCACCGCAGGATAATGCCGCCGGGGAGCTGTTTTTT.

In its sample, this clonotype was seen a few times. The genes are TRBV16 and TRBJ1-6; 9 nucleotides line up with TRBD1. Unmatched junction bases numbered 7, after V lost 6 bases and J lost 10 bases. Germline lookup yields CDR1 KGHSY and CDR2 FQNENV. This CDR3 has 14 residues. The CDR3, as DNA: TGTGCCAGCAGTCGGGACAGGGAACGATCACCCCTCCACTTT. Residues: CASSRDRERSPLHF.

This clonotype was recorded at least ten times. This chain connects TRBV10-3 to TRBJ2-7; D perhaps matches TRBD1 (6 bases). CDR3 length equals 15 residues. Looked up from germline, CDR1 is ENHRY and CDR2 is SYGVKD. Trimming removed 0 bases at V and 2 bases at J, with 11 bases between. The CDR3 DNA reads TGTGCCATCAGTGAGTCGACAGGCGTCACCTACGAGCAGTACTTC. This sequence encodes CAISESTGVTYEQYF.

There are many counts of this clonotype. DNA for the CDR3: TGTGCCAGCAGTTTGATTGGGACAGTACAAGAGACCCAGTACTTC. It yields the protein CASSLIGTVQETQYF. This chain links TRBV28 with TRBJ2-5, with TRBD1 matching over 7 bases. Germline trimming cut 3 bases from V and 2 bases from J; bases unmatched to any gene: 6. The CDR3 extends over 15 amino acids. Germline loops: CDR1 MDHEN, CDR2 SYDVKM.